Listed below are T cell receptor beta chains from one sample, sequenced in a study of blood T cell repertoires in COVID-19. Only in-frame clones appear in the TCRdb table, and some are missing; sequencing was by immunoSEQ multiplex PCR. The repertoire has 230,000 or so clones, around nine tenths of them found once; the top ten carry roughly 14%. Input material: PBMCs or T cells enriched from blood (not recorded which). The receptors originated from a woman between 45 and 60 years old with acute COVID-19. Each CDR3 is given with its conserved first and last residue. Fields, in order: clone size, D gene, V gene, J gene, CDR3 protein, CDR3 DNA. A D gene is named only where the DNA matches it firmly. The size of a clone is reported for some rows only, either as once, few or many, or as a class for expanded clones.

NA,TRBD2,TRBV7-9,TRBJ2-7,CASSYTSGRAYEQYF,TGTGCCAGCAGCTACACTAGCGGGAGGGCCTACGAGCAGTACTTC
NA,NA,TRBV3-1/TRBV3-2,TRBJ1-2,CASSRGPRASYGYTF,TGTGCCAGCAGCCGGGGGCCCCGAGCGAGCTATGGCTACACCTTC
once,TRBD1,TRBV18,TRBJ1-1,CASSPDRGMWNTEAFF,TGTGCCAGCTCACCTGACAGGGGAATGTGGAACACTGAAGCTTTCTTT
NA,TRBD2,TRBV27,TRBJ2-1,CASSLVVAGGYNEQFF,TGTGCCAGCAGTTTAGTTGTAGCGGGAGGCTACAATGAGCAGTTCTTC
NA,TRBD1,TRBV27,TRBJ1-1,CASSADRGRWEAFF,TGTGCCAGCAGTGCTGACAGGGGTCGCTGGGAAGCTTTCTTT
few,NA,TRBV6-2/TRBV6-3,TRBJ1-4,CASSYSIVFWFGDGEKLFF,TGTGCCAGCAGTTACTCGATCGTCTTCTGGTTCGGAGATGGTGAAAAACTGTTTTTT
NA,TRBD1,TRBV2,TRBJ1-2,CASSQGVSGLGANYGYTF,TGTGCCAGCAGTCAGGGGGTCTCGGGACTAGGGGCTAACTATGGCTACACCTTC
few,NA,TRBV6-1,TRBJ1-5,CASSEAGGASDSNQPQHF,TGTGCCAGCAGTGAAGCGGGAGGGGCATCAGATAGCAATCAGCCCCAGCATTTT
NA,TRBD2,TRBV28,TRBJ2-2,CASSLAGGPYGELFF,TGTGCCAGCAGCCTAGCGGGAGGGCCATACGGGGAGCTGTTTTTT
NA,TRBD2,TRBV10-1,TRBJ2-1,CASSDPGGQFF,TGCGCCAGCAGTGATCCGGGAGGGCAGTTCTTC
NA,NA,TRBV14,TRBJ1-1,CASSQGASEAFF,TGTGCCAGCAGCCAAGGGGCGAGTGAAGCTTTCTTT
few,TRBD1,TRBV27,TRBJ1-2,CASRNFGTANYGYTF,TGTGCCAGCAGAAACTTTGGGACAGCTAACTATGGCTACACCTTC
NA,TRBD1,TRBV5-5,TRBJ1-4,CASSSGQGIRNEKLFF,TGTGCCAGCAGCTCGGGACAGGGGATAAGGAATGAAAAACTGTTTTTT
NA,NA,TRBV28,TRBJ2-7,CASSLRPGTGAYEQYF,TGTGCCAGCAGTTTACGTCCCGGGACGGGGGCCTACGAGCAGTACTTC
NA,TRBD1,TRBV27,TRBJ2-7,CASSLWDRSYEQYF,TGTGCCAGCAGTTTGTGGGACAGGTCCTACGAGCAGTACTTC
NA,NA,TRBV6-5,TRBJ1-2,CASSYSPGNYGYTF,TGTGCCAGCAGTTACTCCCCAGGGAACTATGGCTACACCTTC
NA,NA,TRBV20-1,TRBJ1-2,CSAHGGFGYTF,TGCAGTGCTCACGGGGGTTTTGGCTACACCTTC